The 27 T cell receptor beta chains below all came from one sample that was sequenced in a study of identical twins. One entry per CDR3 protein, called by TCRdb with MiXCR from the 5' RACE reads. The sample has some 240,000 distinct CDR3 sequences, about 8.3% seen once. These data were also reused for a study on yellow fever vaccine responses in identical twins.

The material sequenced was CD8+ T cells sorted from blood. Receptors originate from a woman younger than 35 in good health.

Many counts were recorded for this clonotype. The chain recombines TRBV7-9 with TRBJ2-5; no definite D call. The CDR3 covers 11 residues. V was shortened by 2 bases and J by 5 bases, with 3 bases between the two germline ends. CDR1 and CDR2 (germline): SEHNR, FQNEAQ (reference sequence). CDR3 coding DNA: TGTGCCAGCAGCTTACTGGAGACCCAGTACTTC. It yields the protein CASSLLETQYF.

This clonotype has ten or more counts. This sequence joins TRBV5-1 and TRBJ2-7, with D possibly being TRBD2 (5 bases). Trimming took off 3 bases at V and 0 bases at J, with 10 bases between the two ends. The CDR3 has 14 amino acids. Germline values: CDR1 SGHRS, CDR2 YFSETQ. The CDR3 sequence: CASSYGGASYEQYF. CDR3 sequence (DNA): TGCGCCAGCAGCTATGGAGGAGCCTCCTACGAGCAGTACTTC.

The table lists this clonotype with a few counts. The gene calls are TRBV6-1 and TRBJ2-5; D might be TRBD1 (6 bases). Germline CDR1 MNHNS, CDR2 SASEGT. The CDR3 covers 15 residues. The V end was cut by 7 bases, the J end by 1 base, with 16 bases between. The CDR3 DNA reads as TGTGCCAGCACCGAGGACAGTTCGCCCCAAGAGACCCAGTACTTC. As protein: CASTEDSSPQETQYF.

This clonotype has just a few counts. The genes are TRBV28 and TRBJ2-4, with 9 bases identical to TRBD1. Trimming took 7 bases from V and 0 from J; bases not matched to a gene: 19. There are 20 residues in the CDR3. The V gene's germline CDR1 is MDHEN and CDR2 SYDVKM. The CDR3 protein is CASTLGSGQGGFLAKNIQYF. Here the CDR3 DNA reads TGTGCCAGCACCTTAGGTTCGGGACAGGGCGGGTTCCTAGCCAAAAACATTCAGTACTTC.

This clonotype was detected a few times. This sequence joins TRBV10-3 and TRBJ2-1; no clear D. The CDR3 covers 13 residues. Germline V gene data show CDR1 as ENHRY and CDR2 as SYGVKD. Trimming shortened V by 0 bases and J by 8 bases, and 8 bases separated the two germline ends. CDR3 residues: CAISESLAYEQFF. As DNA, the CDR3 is TGTGCCATCAGTGAGTCCTTAGCATATGAGCAGTTCTTC.

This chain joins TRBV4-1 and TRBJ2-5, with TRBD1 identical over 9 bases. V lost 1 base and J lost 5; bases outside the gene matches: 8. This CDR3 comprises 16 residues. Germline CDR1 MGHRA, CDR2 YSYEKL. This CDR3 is CASSQVGTGRRETQYF. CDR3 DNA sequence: TGCGCCAGCAGCCAAGTAGGGACAGGGAGACGGGAGACCCAGTACTTC.

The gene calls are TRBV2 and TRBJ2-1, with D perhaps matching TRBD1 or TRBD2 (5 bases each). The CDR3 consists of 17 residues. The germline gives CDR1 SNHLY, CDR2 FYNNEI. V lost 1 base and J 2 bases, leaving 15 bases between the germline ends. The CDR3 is CASSEVVGAITYNEQFF. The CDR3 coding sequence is TGTGCCAGCAGTGAAGTGGTCGGGGCCATTACCTACAATGAGCAGTTCTTC.

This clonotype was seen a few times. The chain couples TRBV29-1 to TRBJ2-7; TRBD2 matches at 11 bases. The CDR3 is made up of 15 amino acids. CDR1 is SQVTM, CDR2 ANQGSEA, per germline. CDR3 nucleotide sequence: TGCCGAGCGGGCCCCCGACTAGCGGGAACCTACGAGCAGTACTTC. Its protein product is CRAGPRLAGTYEQYF.

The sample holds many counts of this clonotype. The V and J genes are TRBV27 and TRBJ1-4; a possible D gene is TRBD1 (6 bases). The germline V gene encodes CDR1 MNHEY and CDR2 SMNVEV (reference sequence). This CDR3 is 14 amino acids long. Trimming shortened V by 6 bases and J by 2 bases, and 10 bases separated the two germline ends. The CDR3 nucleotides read TGTGCCAGCAGGACGAGGGGGACTAATGAAAAACTGTTTTTT. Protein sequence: CASRTRGTNEKLFF.

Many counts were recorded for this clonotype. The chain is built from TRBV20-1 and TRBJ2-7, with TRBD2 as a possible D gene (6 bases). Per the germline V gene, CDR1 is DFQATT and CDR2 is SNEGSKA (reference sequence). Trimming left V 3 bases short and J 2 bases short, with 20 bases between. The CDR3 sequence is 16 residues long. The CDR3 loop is CSARVGVSGPAYEQYF. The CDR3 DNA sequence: TGCAGTGCTAGGGTCGGAGTAAGCGGGCCTGCCTACGAGCAGTACTTC.

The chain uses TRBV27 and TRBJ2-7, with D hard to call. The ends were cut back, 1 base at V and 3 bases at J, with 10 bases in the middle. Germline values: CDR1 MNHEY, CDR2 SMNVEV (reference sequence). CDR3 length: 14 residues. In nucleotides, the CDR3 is TGTGCCAGCAGTTTATTTCCAAGCAGCTACGAGCAGTACTTC. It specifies CASSLFPSSYEQYF.

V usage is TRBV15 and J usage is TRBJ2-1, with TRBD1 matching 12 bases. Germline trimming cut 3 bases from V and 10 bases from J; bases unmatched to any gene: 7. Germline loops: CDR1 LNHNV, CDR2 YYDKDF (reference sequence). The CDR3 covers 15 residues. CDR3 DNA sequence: TGTGCCACCAGCAGGGGACAGGGGGCCCCCGGAGAGCAGTTCTTC. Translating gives CATSRGQGAPGEQFF.

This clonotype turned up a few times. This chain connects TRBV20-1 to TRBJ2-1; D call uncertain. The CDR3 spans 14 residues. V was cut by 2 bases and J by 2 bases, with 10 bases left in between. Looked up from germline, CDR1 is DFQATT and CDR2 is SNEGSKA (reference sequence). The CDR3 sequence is CSARNILTYNEQFF. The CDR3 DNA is TGCAGTGCTAGAAATATCCTAACCTACAATGAGCAGTTCTTC.

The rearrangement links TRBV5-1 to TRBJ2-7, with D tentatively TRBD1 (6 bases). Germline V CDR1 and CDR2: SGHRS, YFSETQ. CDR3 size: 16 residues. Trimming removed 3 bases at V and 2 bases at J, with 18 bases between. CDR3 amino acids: CASSWNRRDTAYEQYF. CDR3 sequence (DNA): TGCGCCAGCAGCTGGAACCGCCGGGACACAGCCTACGAGCAGTACTTC. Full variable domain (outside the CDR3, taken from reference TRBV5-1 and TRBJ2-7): KAGVTQTPRYLIKTRGQQVTLSCSPISGHRSVSWYQQTPGQGLQFLFEYFSETQRNKGNFPGRFSGRQFSNSRSEMNVSTLELGDSALYLCASSWNRRDTAYEQYFGPGTRLTVT.

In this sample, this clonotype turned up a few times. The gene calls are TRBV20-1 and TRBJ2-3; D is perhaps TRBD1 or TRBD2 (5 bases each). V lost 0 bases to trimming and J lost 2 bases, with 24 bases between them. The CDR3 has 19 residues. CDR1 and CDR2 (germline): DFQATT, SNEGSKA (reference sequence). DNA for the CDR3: TGCAGTGCTAGAGATTCCAATACCTTCGAGGGGCCGGACACAGATACGCAGTATTTT. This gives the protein CSARDSNTFEGPDTDTQYF.

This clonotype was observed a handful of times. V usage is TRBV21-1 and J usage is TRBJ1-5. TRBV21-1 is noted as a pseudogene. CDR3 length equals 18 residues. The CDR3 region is CASSKVDPGGLADQPQHF. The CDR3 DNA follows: TGTGCCAGCAGCAAAGTCGATCCGGGAGGACTGGCGGATCAGCCCCAGCATTTT.

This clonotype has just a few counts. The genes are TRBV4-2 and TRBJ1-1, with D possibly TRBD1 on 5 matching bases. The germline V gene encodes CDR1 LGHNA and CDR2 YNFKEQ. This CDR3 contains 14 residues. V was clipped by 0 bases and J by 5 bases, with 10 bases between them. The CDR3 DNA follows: TGTGCCAGCAGCCAAGATCGAGGGGAGACTGAAGCTTTCTTT. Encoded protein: CASSQDRGETEAFF.

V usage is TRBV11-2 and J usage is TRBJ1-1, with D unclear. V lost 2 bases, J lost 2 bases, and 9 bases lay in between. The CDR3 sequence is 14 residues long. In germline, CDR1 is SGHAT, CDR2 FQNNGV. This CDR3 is CASSLNDVNTEAFF. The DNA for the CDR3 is TGTGCCAGCAGCTTAAACGACGTCAACACTGAAGCTTTCTTT.

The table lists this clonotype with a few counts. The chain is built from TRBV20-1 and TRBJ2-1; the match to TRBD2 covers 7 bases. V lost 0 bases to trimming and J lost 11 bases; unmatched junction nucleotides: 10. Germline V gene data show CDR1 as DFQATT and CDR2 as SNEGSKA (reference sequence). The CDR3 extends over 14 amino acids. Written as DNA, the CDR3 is TGCAGTGCTAGAGAGGGGGGGGACGTAGTTAAGCAGTTCTTC. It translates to CSAREGGDVVKQFF.

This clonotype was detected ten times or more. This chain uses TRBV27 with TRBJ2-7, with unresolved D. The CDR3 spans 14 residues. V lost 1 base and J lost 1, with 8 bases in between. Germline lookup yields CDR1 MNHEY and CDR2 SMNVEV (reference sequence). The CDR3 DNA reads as TGTGCCAGCAGTTTATTTCTCGATTCCTACGAGCAGTACTTC. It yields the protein CASSLFLDSYEQYF.

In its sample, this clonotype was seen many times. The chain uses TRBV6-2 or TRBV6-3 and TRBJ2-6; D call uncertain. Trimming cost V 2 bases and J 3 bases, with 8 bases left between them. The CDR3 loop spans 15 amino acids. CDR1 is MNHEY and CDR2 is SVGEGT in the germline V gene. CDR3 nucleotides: TGTGCCAGCAGTTACCTGGGGTTTGGGGCCAACGTCCTGACTTTC. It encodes CASSYLGFGANVLTF.

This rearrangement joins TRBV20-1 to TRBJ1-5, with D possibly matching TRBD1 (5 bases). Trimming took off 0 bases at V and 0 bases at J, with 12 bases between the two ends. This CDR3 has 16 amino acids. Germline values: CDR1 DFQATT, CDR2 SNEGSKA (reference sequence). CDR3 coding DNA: TGCAGTGCTAGAGATCACGGGGCGCCTAGCAATCAGCCCCAGCATTTT. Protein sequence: CSARDHGAPSNQPQHF.

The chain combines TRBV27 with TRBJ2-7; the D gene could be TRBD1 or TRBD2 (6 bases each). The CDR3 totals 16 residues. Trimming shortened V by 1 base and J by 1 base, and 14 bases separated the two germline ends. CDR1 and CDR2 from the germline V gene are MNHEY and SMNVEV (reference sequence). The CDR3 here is CASSLLGGPKSYEQYF. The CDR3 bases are TGTGCCAGCAGTTTATTGGGGGGCCCCAAATCCTACGAGCAGTACTTC.

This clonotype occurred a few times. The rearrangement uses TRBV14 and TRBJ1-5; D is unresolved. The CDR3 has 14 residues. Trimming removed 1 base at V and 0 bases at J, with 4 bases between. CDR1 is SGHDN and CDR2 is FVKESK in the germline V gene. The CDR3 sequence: CASSQGSSNQPQHF. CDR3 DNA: TGTGCCAGCAGCCAAGGCAGTAGCAATCAGCCCCAGCATTTT.

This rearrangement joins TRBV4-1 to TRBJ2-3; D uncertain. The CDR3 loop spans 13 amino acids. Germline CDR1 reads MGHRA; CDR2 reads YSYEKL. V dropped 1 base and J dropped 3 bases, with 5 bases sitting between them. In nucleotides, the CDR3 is TGCGCCAGCAGCCAAGTGGAAACAGATACGCAGTATTTT. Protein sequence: CASSQVETDTQYF.

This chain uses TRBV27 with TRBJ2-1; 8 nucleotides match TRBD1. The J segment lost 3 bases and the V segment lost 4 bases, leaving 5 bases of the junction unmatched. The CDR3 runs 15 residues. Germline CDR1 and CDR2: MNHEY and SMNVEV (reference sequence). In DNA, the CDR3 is TGTGCCAGCAGTTCAGATACAGGGGGCTACAATGAGCAGTTCTTC. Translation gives CASSSDTGGYNEQFF.

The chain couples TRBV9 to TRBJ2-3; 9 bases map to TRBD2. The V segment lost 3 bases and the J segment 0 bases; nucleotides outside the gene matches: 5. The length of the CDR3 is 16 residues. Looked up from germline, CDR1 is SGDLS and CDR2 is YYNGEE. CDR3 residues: CASSDGTSPSTDTQYF. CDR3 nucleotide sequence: TGTGCCAGCAGCGACGGGACTAGCCCGAGCACAGATACGCAGTATTTT.